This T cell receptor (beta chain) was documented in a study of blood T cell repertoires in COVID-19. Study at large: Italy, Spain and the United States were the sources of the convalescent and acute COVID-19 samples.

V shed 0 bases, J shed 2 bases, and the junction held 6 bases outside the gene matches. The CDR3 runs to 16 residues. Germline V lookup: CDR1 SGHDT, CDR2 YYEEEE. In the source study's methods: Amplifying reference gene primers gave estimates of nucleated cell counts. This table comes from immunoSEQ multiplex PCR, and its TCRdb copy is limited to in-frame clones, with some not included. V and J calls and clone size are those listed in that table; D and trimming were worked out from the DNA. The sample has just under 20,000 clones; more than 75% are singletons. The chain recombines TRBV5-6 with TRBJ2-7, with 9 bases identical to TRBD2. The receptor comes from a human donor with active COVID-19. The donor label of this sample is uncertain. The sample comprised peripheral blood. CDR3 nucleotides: TGTGCCAGCAGCTTGGTTCCTAGCGGGATTCCCTACGAGCAGTACTTC. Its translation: CASSLVPSGIPYEQYF.